This T cell receptor (beta chain) was identified in a study of blood T cell repertoires in COVID-19. Repertoires were generated with immunoSEQ multiplex PCR, while TCRdb's copy carries only in-frame clones and drops some. This sample has about 360,000 clones, with more than 70% found just once. This CDR3 spans 12 amino acids. Germline CDR1 reads SGHDT; CDR2 reads YYEEEE. The V gene lost 4 bases and the J gene lost 8 bases, with 12 bases spanning the gap. The receptor was isolated from a man aged 35 to 55 in a cohort exposed to, infected with or recovered from COVID-19 (not recorded which). The chain couples TRBV5-6 to TRBJ1-1, with D unresolved. Sequencing was carried out using PBMCs or T cells enriched from blood (not recorded which). CDR3 protein: CASSLHRAEAFF. The CDR3 DNA sequence: TGTGCCAGCAGCCTCCACCGCGCCGAAGCTTTCTTT.